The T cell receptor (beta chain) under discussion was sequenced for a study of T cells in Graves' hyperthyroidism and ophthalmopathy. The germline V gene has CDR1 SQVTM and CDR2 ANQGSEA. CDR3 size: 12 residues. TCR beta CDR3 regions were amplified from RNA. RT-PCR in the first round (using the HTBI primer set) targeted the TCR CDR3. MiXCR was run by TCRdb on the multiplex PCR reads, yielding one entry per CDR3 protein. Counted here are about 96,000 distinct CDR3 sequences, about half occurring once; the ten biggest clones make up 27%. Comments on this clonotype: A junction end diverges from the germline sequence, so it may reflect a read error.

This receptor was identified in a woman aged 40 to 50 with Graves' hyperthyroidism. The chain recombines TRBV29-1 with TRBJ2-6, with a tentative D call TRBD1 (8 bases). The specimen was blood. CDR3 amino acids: CSFTGGANVLTF. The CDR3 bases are TGCAGCTTTACAGGGGGGGCCAACGTCTTGACTTTC. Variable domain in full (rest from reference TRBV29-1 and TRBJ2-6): SAVISQKPSRDICQRGTSLTIQCQVDSQVTMMFWYRQQPGQSLTLIATANQGSEATYESGFVIDKFPISRPNLTFSTLTVSNMSPEDSSIYLCSFTGGANVLTFGAGSRLTVL.